The clone carrying this TCR beta chain turned up a few times. This sample's TCRbeta library carried unique molecular identifier barcodes. TCRdb used MiXCR to reprocess the PCR reads, holding one entry per CDR3 protein. This repertoire shows 600,000 to 800,000 distinct CDR3 sequences, around 13% found once; its top ten account for about 0.79%. This sample is drawn from a study of T-cell reconstitution after alpha-beta-depleted transplantation in children. After removal of 7 bases from V and 0 bases from J, the junction contained 4 bases not matched to a gene. The CDR3 contains 14 residues. The germline V gene has CDR1 SQVTM and CDR2 ANQGSEA.

This chain joins TRBV29-1 and TRBJ2-7; 12 positions match TRBD2. The sequences come from PBMCs, collected before TCRalphabeta/CD19-depleted stem cell transplant. The sequence was collected from a girl aged 2 to 10 with congenital amegakaryocytic thrombocytopenia, due to receive a stem cell transplant. Here the CDR3 reads CSAQTSGSSYEQYF. The CDR3 region has the DNA TGCAGCGCCCAGACTAGCGGGAGCTCCTACGAGCAGTACTTC.